Listed below are T cell receptor beta chains from one sample, sequenced in a study of identifying expanded T cells in peripheral blood. Sequencing used immunoSEQ multiplex PCR; TCRdb keeps in-frame clones, though not all of them. The table shows 70,000 to 100,000 clones, with more than 70% occurring only once. Sequenced material: blood. The receptors shown here come from a person aged 18 to 70 in good health. The conserved cysteine and the conserved F or W are not part of the CDR3 here.

J gene	CDR3 length	V gene	CDR3 protein
TRBJ1-6	10	TRBV5-4	ASSRPDSPLH
TRBJ2-7	13	TRBV9	ASSVTAGTAYEQY
TRBJ2-2	12	TRBV6-4	ASSPRQGPGELF
TRBJ2-7	12	TRBV4-3	ASSQGREGAEQY
TRBJ1-5	9	TRBV4-1	ASSQNQPQH
TRBJ2-2	12	TRBV4-3	ASSQALRTGELF
TRBJ2-3	14	TRBV7-9	ASSHPLVRGQGTQY
TRBJ1-1	16	TRBV18	ASSPWQPGPMGNTEAF
TRBJ2-6	12	TRBV10-3	AISQTSGANVLT
TRBJ2-1	14	TRBV4-3	ASSPVLAGSYNEQF
TRBJ2-7	15	TRBV15	ATSPPLGLEGTYEQY